One sample yielded the 20 T cell receptor beta chains listed below, sequenced in a study of T cell responses to AZD1222 COVID-19 vaccine (dated by TCRdb to about 2021). The sample's time point, from its label and the paper: baseline before first vaccination. Libraries were constructed by the immunoSEQ multiplex PCR assay. TCRdb re-hosts the immuneACCESS table, in-frame sequences only. Its copies lack some clones; in the studies checked, an unresolved V gene accounts for under half of them, and the cause for the rest is not known. The sample table shows 95,000 to 150,000 clones, and about 90% are seen once. The ten largest make up roughly 10% of the sample. Sequencing used peripheral blood, obtained on day 0 of AZD1222 vaccination. The receptor set was obtained from an adult in good health.

Only one count was recorded for this clone. For the CDR3, the DNA is TGTGCCAGCAGCTTAGACATCTATAACAATGAGCAGTTCTTC. Translation gives CASSLDIYNNEQFF. J is TRBJ2-1 and V is TRBV7-2; D is unclear. CDR1 SGHTA and CDR2 FQGNSA come from the germline V gene. CDR3 size: 14 residues. V shed 1 base and J shed 5 bases, with 9 bases lying between them.

The chain joins TRBV19 to TRBJ1-4, with 10 bases identical to TRBD1. V trimming: 3 bases; J trimming: 1 base; junction bases outside the gene matches: 8. Germline values: CDR1 LNHDA, CDR2 SQIVND (reference sequence). The length of the CDR3 is 18 residues. DNA for the CDR3: TGTGCCAGTAGTATCCGTTCTGGACAGGGGGTAACTAATGAAAAACTGTTTTTT. It encodes CASSIRSGQGVTNEKLFF.

The chain recombines TRBV30 with TRBJ1-3, with no clear D. The CDR3 contains 14 residues. The V and J ends lost 0 bases and 3 bases respectively, with 9 bases between them. Germline lookup yields CDR1 GTSNPN and CDR2 SVGIG (reference sequence). The CDR3 here is CAWSVLGLGNTIYF. CDR3 bases: TGTGCCTGGAGTGTACTAGGTCTTGGAAACACCATATATTTT. Combining the CDR3 with reference TRBV30 and TRBJ1-3 gives the whole variable domain SQTIHQWPATLVQPVGSPLSLECTVEGTSNPNLYWYRQAAGRGLQLLFYSVGIGQISSEVPQNLSASRPQDRQFILSSKKLLLSDSGFYLCAWSVLGLGNTIYFGEGSWLTVV.

V usage is TRBV11-1 and J usage is TRBJ2-7; tentative D call: TRBD1 (5 bases). The CDR3 is 15 residues long. The V gene lost 5 bases and the J gene lost 0 bases, with 14 bases spanning the gap. The V gene's germline CDR1 is SGHAT and CDR2 FQDESV (reference sequence). The CDR3 loop is CASSLGRSDSYEQYF. The DNA for the CDR3 is TGTGCCAGCAGCCTGGGGCGGTCGGACTCCTACGAGCAGTACTTC.

The chain uses TRBV6-4 and TRBJ2-2, with D perhaps TRBD1 or TRBD2 (5 bases each). Trimming stripped 7 bases from V and 7 bases from J, with 16 bases between. The CDR3 runs to 14 residues. Per germline, CDR1 MRHNA and CDR2 SNTAGT. In DNA, the CDR3 is TGTGCCAGCACCTCATGGGGGTCCGGCGGGGAGCTGTTTTTT. As protein: CASTSWGSGGELFF.

The J gene is TRBJ1-5, the V gene TRBV20-1, with 8 bases that match TRBD1. The trim removed 3 bases at V and 7 bases at J, leaving 5 bases unmatched. Germline assignment: CDR1 DFQATT and CDR2 SNEGSKA (reference sequence). The CDR3 has 13 residues. The CDR3 region is CSASSQGAQPQHF. The CDR3 nucleotides are TGCAGTGCTAGTTCCCAGGGGGCGCAGCCCCAGCATTTT.

V is TRBV12-3 or TRBV12-4 and J is TRBJ1-3, with 7 bases identical to TRBD1. This CDR3 has 13 amino acids. The V and J ends lost 6 bases and 4 bases, in that order; junction bases with no gene match: 3. CDR3 in amino acids: CASRGRGGNTIYF. DNA for the CDR3: TGTGCCAGCAGGGGCAGGGGGGGAAACACCATATATTTT.

The CDR3 spells CASSIRSRDEQFF. In DNA form, the CDR3 reads TGTGCCAGTAGTATAAGGAGCCGCGATGAGCAGTTCTTC. The chain joins TRBV19 to TRBJ2-1; no definite D call. The V and J ends lost 2 bases and 8 bases respectively, with 10 bases between them. This CDR3 region has 13 residues. Germline assignment: CDR1 LNHDA and CDR2 SQIVND (reference sequence).

This chain connects TRBV11-3 to TRBJ1-2, with no clear D. The CDR3 extends over 13 amino acids. CDR1 and CDR2 from the germline V gene are SGHNT and YENEEA. Between the trimmed V and J ends, which lost 2 bases and 4 bases, there was a span of 8 bases. The CDR3 loop is CASSLRGFYGYTF. For the CDR3, the DNA is TGTGCCAGCAGCTTACGAGGTTTCTATGGCTACACCTTC.

The V and J genes are TRBV3-1 (or the pseudogene TRBV3-2) and TRBJ2-3; D ambiguous. Trimming removed 2 bases from V and 6 bases from J, with 9 bases in between. CDR1 and CDR2 (germline): LGHDT, YNNKEL (reference sequence). The CDR3 consists of 13 residues. The CDR3 DNA reads TGTGCCAGCAGCCAATTTATCCGGGATACGCAGTATTTT. Protein sequence: CASSQFIRDTQYF.

The chain employs TRBV15 and TRBJ2-3; 14 nucleotides line up with TRBD2. The V and J ends lost 3 bases and 1 base, in that order; junction bases with no gene match: 6. CDR1 is LNHNV, CDR2 YYDKDF, per germline (reference sequence). The CDR3 has 18 residues. DNA for the CDR3: TGTGCCACCAGCAGCAGTTCGGGACTAGCGGGGGGCACAGATACGCAGTATTTT. This codes for CATSSSSGLAGGTDTQYF.

The V and J genes are TRBV7-9 and TRBJ2-7; no reliable D call. The germline V and J ends were trimmed by 5 bases and 2 bases, with 13 bases remaining between them. The CDR3 runs 14 residues. Germline lookup yields CDR1 SEHNR and CDR2 FQNEAQ (reference sequence). The CDR3 protein is CASSPTGPPYEQYF. CDR3 coding DNA: TGTGCCAGCAGCCCGACCGGGCCACCCTACGAGCAGTACTTC.

This sequence joins TRBV7-3 and TRBJ2-3; D possibly corresponds to TRBD2 (5 bases). This CDR3 region has 16 residues. CDR1 is SGHTA, CDR2 FQGTGA, per germline. V lost 4 bases to trimming and J lost 4 bases, with 18 bases between them. CDR3 residues: CASSSRERRIPDTQYF. DNA for the CDR3: TGTGCCAGCAGCTCCCGTGAGCGGAGGATACCAGATACGCAGTATTTT.

CDR3 DNA sequence: TGTGCCAGCAGTTTATCTACAGGTGGCTACACCTTC. The encoded protein is CASSLSTGGYTF. This sequence joins TRBV28 and TRBJ1-2; TRBD1 is a possible D gene (5 bases). The germline V and J ends were trimmed by 1 base and 7 bases, with 7 bases remaining between them. From germline, CDR1 is MDHEN and CDR2 SYDVKM. The CDR3 spans 12 residues.

This sequence joins TRBV4-1 and TRBJ1-5; 7 nucleotides match TRBD1. The CDR3 runs to 15 residues. Trimming cost V 0 bases and J 5 bases; bases outside gene matches: 4. CDR1 and CDR2 from the germline V gene are MGHRA and YSYEKL. The CDR3: CASSQDDRAYQPQHF. In DNA, the CDR3 is TGCGCCAGCAGCCAAGACGACAGGGCTTATCAGCCCCAGCATTTT.

The J gene is TRBJ2-7, the V gene TRBV3-1 (or the pseudogene TRBV3-2); TRBD2 aligns across 9 bases. With 4 bases clipped from V and 0 bases from J, the junction kept 4 bases outside the gene matches. This CDR3 comprises 15 residues. The V gene's germline CDR1 is LGHDT and CDR2 YNNKEL (reference sequence). CDR3 nucleotide sequence: TGTGCCAGCAGCCTGCGGGGGGGTAGCTCCTACGAGCAGTACTTC. Its translation is CASSLRGGSSYEQYF.

The rearrangement links TRBV5-1 to TRBJ2-7; 13 bases agree with TRBD2. Germline V gene data show CDR1 as SGHRS and CDR2 as YFSETQ. The CDR3 has 15 amino acids. J was trimmed by 6 bases and V by 0 bases; bases with no gene match: 3. CDR3 sequence reads: CASSLGTSGSLEQYF. The DNA for the CDR3 is TGCGCCAGCAGCTTGGGGACTAGCGGGAGTCTCGAGCAGTACTTC.

V is TRBV5-1 and J is TRBJ1-6, with a possible D match to TRBD1 (6 bases). Trimming took off 1 base at V and 7 bases at J, with 15 bases between the two ends. The CDR3 spans 16 residues. CDR1 is SGHRS and CDR2 is YFSETQ in the germline V gene. The DNA for the CDR3 is TGCGCCAGCAGCTTGCAATACGGACAGCCAAATTCACCCCTCCACTTT. This codes for CASSLQYGQPNSPLHF.

The rearrangement links TRBV11-2 to TRBJ1-2, with TRBD1 identical over 8 bases. This CDR3 contains 13 residues. Germline V gene lookup returns CDR1 SGHAT and CDR2 FQNNGV. Losses at the gene ends were 2 bases for V and 6 bases for J; bases not matched to a gene: 2. The CDR3 loop reads CASSLPQGDGYTF. CDR3 nucleotide sequence: TGTGCCAGCAGCTTACCACAGGGGGATGGCTACACCTTC.

The chain couples TRBV28 to TRBJ1-4, with 10 bases that match TRBD1. The CDR3 has 13 amino acids. The V gene end was trimmed by 9 bases and the J gene end by 8 bases; junction bases not matched to a gene: 6. Germline CDR1 reads MDHEN; CDR2 reads SYDVKM. The CDR3, as DNA: TGTGCCAGTTCGGGACAGGGGAGGGAAAAACTGTTTTTT. This sequence encodes CASSGQGREKLFF.